One sample yielded the 9 T cell receptor beta chains listed below, sequenced in a study of T cells after yellow fever vaccination. Using its own MiXCR run on the 5' RACE reads, TCRdb lists one record per CDR3 protein. The sample has a few hundred thousand distinct CDR3 sequences; less than 9.5% are singletons. This specimen was PBMCs, taken more than 35 days after the first yellow fever vaccination. The receptors come from a man aged 18 to 30 who received the YFV17D yellow fever vaccine.

The CDR3 is CAINDPGQSANYGYTF. The CDR3 coding sequence is TGTGCCATCAATGACCCGGGACAGTCAGCTAACTATGGCTACACCTTC. The J gene is TRBJ1-2, the V gene TRBV10-3; the match to TRBD1 covers 7 bases. After removal of 7 bases from V and 0 bases from J, the junction contained 11 bases not matched to a gene. The CDR3 consists of 16 residues. Germline V gene lookup returns CDR1 ENHRY and CDR2 SYGVKD.

This clonotype was seen a few times. The chain links TRBV6-1 to TRBJ2-3; tentatively, D is TRBD2 (5 bases). Germline CDR1 and CDR2: MNHNS and SASEGT. V was clipped by 8 bases and J by 4 bases, with 13 bases between them. The CDR3 is 13 residues long. CDR3 region: CASGSGFADTQYF. The CDR3 DNA reads as TGTGCCAGCGGGAGTGGTTTTGCAGATACGCAGTATTTT.

This clonotype was observed a handful of times. Germline and junction disagree at one end, which may indicate a read error. The V gene is TRBV29-1, the J gene TRBJ2-3, with D hard to call. Germline loops: CDR1 SQVTM, CDR2 ANQGSEA. CDR3 length: 14 residues. For the CDR3, the DNA is TGCAGCGCTGAATTGCACTCAGACACAGATACGCAGTATTTT. Protein sequence: CSAELHSDTDTQYF.

This clonotype was counted a few times. V is TRBV20-1 and J is TRBJ1-2, with D possibly TRBD1 on 5 matching bases. The germline CDR1 and CDR2 sequences are DFQATT and SNEGSKA (reference sequence). V lost 6 bases and J 0 bases, leaving 20 bases between the germline ends. The CDR3 consists of 16 residues. CDR3 protein: CSASPPGLLSNYGYTF. CDR3 nucleotides: TGCAGTGCCAGTCCTCCGGGACTTCTATCTAACTATGGCTACACCTTC.

A few counts support this clonotype. The chain employs TRBV7-7 and TRBJ2-3, with D perhaps TRBD1 (6 bases). Trimming took off 4 bases at V and 4 bases at J, with 9 bases between the two ends. This CDR3 is 13 amino acids long. Germline V gene lookup returns CDR1 SSHAT and CDR2 FNYEAQ (reference sequence). Here the CDR3 reads CASSWQGSDTQYF. The CDR3, as DNA: TGTGCCAGCAGCTGGCAGGGGTCAGATACGCAGTATTTT.

This chain links TRBV19 with TRBJ2-3, with TRBD2 matching over 10 bases. Germline-derived CDR1 and CDR2 are LNHDA and SQIVND (reference sequence). V lost 3 bases to trimming and J lost 2 bases; unmatched junction nucleotides: 2. The CDR3 has 15 residues. The CDR3 protein is CASSILAGVTDTQYF. The CDR3, as DNA: TGTGCCAGTAGTATCCTAGCGGGGGTCACAGATACGCAGTATTTT.

The gene calls are TRBV4-2 and TRBJ2-1; perhaps TRBD2 as D (5 bases). The germline V gene has CDR1 LGHNA and CDR2 YNFKEQ. V was shortened by 4 bases and J by 4 bases, with 14 bases between the two germline ends. CDR3 length: 15 amino acids. CDR3 protein: CASSPGLGIYNEQFF. The CDR3 bases are TGTGCCAGCAGCCCGGGATTGGGGATTTACAATGAGCAGTTCTTC.

This clonotype was picked up a small number of times. The chain carries TRBV7-8 and TRBJ1-1; D remains unclear. The V gene's germline CDR1 is SGHVS and CDR2 FQNEAQ. V lost 2 bases, J lost 7 bases, and 8 bases lay in between. This CDR3 contains 12 residues. The DNA of the CDR3 is TGTGCCAGCAGCTTATTCTTAAGTGAAGCTTTCTTT. It yields the protein CASSLFLSEAFF.

The chain couples TRBV12-3 or TRBV12-4 to TRBJ2-1; D may correspond to TRBD1 or TRBD2 (5 bases each). Trimming left V 7 bases short and J 9 bases short, with 16 bases between. The CDR3 sequence is 13 residues long. The CDR3 sequence: CASNNPGAVEQFF. The CDR3 DNA reads TGTGCCAGCAACAACCCCGGGGCGGTTGAGCAGTTCTTC.